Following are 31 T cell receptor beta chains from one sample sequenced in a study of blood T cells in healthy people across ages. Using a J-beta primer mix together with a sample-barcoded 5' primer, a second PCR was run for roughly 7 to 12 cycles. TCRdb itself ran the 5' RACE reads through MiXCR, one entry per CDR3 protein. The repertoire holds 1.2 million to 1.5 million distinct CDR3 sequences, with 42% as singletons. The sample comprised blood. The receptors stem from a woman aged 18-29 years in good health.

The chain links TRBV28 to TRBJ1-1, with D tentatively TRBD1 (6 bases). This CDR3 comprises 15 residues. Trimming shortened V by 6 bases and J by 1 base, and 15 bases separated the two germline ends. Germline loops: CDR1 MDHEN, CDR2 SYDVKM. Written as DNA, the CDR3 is TGTGCCAGCAGCGAACTGGACAGAACGAACACTGAAGCTTTCTTT. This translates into CASSELDRTNTEAFF.

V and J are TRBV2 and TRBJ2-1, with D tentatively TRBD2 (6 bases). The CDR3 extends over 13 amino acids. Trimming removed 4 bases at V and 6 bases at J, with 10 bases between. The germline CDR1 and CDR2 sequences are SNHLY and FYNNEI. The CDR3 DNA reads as TGTGCCAGCAGTGGTGGCGGGGTCAATGAGCAGTTCTTC. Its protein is CASSGGGVNEQFF.

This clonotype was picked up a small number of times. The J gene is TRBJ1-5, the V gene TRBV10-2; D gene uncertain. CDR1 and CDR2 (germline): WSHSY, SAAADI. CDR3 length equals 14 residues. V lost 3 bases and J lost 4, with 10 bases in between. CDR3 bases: TGCGCCAGCAGTGATCAACGGGAGAATCAGCCCCAGCATTTT. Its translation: CASSDQRENQPQHF.

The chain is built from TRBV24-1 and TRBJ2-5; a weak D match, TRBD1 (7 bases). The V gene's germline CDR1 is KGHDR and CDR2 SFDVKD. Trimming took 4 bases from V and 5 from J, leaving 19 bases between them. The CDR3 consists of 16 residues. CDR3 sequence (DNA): TGTGCCACCAGTGACGAAAAGGACGGGGGACAGGAGACCCAGTACTTC. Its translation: CATSDEKDGGQETQYF.

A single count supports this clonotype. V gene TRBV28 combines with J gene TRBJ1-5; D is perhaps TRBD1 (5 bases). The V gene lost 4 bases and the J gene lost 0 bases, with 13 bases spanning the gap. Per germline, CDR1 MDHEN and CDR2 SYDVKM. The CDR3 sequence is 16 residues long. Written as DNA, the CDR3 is TGTGCCAGCAGTTGGGGGGAAACCCCTAGCAATCAGCCCCAGCATTTT. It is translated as CASSWGETPSNQPQHF.

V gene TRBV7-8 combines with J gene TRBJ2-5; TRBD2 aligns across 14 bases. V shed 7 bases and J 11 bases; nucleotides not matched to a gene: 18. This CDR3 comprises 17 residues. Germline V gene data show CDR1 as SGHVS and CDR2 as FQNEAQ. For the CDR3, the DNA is TGTGCCAGCAACCATGGGACTAGCGGGAGATTTGTAGATGAGCAGTACTTC. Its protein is CASNHGTSGRFVDEQYF.

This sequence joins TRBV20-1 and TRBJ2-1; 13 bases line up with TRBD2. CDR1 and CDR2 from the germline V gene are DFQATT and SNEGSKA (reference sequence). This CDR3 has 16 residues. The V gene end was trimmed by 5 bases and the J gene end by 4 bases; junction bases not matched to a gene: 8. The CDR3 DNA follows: TGCAGTGCTCCCCGGGGACTAGCGGGAAAGTACAATGAGCAGTTCTTC. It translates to CSAPRGLAGKYNEQFF.

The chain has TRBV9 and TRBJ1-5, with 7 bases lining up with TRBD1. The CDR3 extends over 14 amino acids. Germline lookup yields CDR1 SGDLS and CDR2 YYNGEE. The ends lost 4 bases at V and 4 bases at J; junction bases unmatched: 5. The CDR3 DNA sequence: TGTGCCAGCAGCATGCAGGGGGAAAATCAGCCCCAGCATTTT. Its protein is CASSMQGENQPQHF.

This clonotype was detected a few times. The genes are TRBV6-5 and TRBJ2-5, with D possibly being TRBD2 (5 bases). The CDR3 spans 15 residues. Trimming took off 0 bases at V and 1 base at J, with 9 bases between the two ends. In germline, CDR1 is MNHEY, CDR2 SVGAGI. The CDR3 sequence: CASSYSSGSQETQYF. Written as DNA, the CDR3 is TGTGCCAGCAGTTACTCAAGCGGATCCCAAGAGACCCAGTACTTC.

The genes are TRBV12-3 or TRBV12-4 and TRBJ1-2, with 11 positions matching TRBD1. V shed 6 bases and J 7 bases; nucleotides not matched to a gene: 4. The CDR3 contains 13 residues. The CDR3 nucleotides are TGTGCCAGCAGGGGACAGGGGGGCGGTGGCTACACCTTC. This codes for CASRGQGGGGYTF.

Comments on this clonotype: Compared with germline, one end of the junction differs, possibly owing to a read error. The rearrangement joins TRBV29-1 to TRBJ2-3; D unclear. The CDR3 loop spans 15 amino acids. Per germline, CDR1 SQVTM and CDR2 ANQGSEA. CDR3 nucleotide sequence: TGCAACGTTGAAGATGCAGGAGCCCCCACAGATACGCAGTATTTT. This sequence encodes CNVEDAGAPTDTQYF.

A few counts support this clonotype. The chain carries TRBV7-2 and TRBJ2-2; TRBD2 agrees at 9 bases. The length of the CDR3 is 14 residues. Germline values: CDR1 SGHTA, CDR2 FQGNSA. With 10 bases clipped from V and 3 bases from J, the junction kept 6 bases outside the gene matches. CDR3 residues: CANLAGAYTGELFF. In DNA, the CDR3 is TGTGCCAACTTAGCGGGGGCTTACACCGGGGAGCTGTTTTTT.

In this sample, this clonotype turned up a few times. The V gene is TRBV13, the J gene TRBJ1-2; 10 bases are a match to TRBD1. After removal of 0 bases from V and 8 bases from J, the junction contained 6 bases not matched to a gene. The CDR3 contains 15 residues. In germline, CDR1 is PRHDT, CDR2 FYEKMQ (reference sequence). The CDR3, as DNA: TGTGCCAGCAGCTTAGGCCGACAGGGGGCTCGCGGCTACACCTTC. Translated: CASSLGRQGARGYTF.

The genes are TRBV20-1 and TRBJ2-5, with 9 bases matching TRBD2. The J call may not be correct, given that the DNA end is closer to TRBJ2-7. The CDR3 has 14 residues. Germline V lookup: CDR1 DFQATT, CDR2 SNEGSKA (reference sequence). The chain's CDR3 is CSASNSGGYYEQYF. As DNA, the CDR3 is TGCAGTGCTAGTAATAGCGGGGGTTACTACGAGCAGTACTTC.

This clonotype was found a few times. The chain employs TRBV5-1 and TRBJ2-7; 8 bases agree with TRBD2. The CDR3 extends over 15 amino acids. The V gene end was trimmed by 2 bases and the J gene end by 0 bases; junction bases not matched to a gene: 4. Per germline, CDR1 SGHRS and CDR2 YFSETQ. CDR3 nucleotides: TGCGCCAGCAGCTTCTCGGGAGGGGGCTCCTACGAGCAGTACTTC. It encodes CASSFSGGGSYEQYF.

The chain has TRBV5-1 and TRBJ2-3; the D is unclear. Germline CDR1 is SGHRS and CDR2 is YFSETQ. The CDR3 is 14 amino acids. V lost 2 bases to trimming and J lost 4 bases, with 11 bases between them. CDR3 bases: TGCGCCAGCAGCTTCCAGGTGGGCTCAGATACGCAGTATTTT. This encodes CASSFQVGSDTQYF.

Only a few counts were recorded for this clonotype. The DNA of the CDR3 is TGTGCCAGCAGTGAATTGGGATCCCGCCATGGCTACACCTTC. Translating it yields CASSELGSRHGYTF. V gene TRBV25-1 combines with J gene TRBJ1-2; D gene unclear. Trimming pared 1 base from V and 6 bases from J, leaving 12 bases between. CDR1 is MGHDK and CDR2 is SYGVNS in the germline V gene. There are 14 residues in the CDR3.

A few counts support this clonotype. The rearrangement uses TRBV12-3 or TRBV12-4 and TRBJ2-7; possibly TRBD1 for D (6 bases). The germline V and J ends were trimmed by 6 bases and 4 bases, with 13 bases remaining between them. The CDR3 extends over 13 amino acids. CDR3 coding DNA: TGTGCCAGCAGGACAGTGCAGGGGTACGAGCAGTACTTC. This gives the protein CASRTVQGYEQYF.

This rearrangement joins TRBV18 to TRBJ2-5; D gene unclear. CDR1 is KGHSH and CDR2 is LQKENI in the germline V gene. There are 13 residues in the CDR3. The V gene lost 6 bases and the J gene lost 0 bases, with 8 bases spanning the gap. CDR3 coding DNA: TGTGCCAGCTCCCAGCAGAACCAAGAGACCCAGTACTTC. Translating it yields CASSQQNQETQYF.

The CDR3 spells CASSDGGAGEKLFF. The CDR3 bases are TGTGCCAGCAGCGACGGAGGGGCGGGTGAAAAACTGTTTTTT. This rearrangement joins TRBV3-1 to TRBJ1-4, with D perhaps TRBD1 (5 bases). This CDR3 has 14 residues. V dropped 5 bases and J dropped 7 bases, with 14 bases sitting between them. Germline V gene sequence: CDR1 LGHDT, CDR2 YNNKEL (reference sequence).

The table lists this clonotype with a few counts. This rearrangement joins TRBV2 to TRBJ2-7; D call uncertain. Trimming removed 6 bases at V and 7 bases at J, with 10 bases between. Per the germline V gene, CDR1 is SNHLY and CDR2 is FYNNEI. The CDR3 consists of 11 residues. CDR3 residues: CASSPLGEQYF. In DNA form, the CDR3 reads TGTGCCAGCAGCCCTTTGGGAGAGCAGTACTTC.

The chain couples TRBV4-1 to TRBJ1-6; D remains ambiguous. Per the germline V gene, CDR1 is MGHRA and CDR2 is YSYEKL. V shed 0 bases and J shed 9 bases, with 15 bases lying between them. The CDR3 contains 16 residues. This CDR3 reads CASSQDSHPGFSPLHF. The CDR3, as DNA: TGCGCCAGCAGCCAAGATTCCCACCCCGGGTTTTCACCCCTCCACTTT.

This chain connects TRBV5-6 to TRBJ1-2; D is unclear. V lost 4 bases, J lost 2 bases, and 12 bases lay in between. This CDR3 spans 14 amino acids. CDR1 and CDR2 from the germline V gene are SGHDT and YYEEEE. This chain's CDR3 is CASSVRTVNYGYTF. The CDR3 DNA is TGTGCCAGCAGCGTGAGGACCGTAAACTATGGCTACACCTTC.

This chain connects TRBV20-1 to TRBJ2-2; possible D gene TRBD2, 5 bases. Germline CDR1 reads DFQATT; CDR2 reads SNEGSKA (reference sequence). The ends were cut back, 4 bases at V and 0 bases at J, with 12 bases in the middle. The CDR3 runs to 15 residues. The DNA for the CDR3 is TGCAGTGCTAAGTTTTCCGGGACGAACACCGGGGAGCTGTTTTTT. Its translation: CSAKFSGTNTGELFF.

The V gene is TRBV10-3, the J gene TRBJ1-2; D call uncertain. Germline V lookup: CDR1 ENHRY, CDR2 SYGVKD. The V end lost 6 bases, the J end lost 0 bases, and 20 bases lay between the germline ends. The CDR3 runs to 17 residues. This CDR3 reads CAISALVGDYTNYGYTF. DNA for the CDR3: TGTGCCATCAGCGCCCTTGTGGGAGACTATACTAACTATGGCTACACCTTC.

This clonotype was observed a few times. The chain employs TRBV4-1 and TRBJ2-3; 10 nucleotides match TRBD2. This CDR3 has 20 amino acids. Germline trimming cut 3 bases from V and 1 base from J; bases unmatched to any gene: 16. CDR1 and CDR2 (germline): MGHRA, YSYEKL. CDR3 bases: TGCGCCAGCAGCCACATGCGAGGGAAAAGCGGGGGGGAACGCACAGATACGCAGTATTTT. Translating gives CASSHMRGKSGGERTDTQYF.

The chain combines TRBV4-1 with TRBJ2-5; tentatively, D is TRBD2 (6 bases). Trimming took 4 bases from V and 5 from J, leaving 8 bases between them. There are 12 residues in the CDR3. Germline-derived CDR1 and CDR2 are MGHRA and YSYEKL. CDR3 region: CASSRDWETQYF. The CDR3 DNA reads TGCGCCAGCAGCCGGGACTGGGAGACCCAGTACTTC.

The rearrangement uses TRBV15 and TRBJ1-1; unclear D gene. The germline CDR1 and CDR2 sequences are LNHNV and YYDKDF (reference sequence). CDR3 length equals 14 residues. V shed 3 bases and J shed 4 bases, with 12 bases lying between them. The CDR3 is CATSSAREGTEAFF. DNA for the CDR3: TGTGCCACCAGCAGTGCTCGGGAGGGCACTGAAGCTTTCTTT.

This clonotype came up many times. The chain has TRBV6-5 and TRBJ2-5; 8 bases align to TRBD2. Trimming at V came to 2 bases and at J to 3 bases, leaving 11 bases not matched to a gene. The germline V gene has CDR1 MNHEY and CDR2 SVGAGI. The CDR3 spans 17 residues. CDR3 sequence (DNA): TGTGCCAGCAGTTACATCGGACGAACGGGAGGGAAAGAGACCCAGTACTTC. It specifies CASSYIGRTGGKETQYF.

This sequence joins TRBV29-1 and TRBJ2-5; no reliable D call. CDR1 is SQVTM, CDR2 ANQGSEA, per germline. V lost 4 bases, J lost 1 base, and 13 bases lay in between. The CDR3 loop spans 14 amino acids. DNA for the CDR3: TGCAGCGTTGTTCCCCTGAGGACCCAAGAGACCCAGTACTTC. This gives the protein CSVVPLRTQETQYF.

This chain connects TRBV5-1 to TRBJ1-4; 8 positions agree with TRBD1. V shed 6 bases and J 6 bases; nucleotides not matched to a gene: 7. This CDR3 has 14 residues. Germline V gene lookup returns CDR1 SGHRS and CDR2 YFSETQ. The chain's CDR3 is CASTATGVHEKLFF. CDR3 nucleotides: TGCGCCAGCACCGCGACAGGGGTTCATGAAAAACTGTTTTTT.